This T cell receptor beta chain was identified during a study of shared clonotypes between healthy human individuals. Findings of the study overall: Clonotype sharing among donors, it was expected, would be affected by sequencing depth.

Worth noting for this clone: Its antigen remains unidentified. The same CDR3 is also encoded by other DNA sequences in this sample.

The method was immunoSEQ multiplex PCR; TCRdb's version includes in-frame clones alone and lacks a portion of them. The data contain 730,000 or so clones, less than 80% of them singletons. Germline loops: CDR1 SGHNT, CDR2 YYREEE (reference sequence). The CDR3 is made up of 12 amino acids. With 0 bases removed from V and 5 bases from J, the gap between germline ends came to 4 bases. Sequencing was done on a sample of memory CD4+ T cells sorted from blood. Subset described: CD45RA-negative fraction. This TCR was sampled from a woman in her twenties or thirties in good health. This sequence joins TRBV5-4 and TRBJ2-3; D gene uncertain. As DNA, the CDR3 is TGTGCCAGCAGCTTGGGAGGAGATACGCAGTATTTT. This encodes CASSLGGDTQYF.